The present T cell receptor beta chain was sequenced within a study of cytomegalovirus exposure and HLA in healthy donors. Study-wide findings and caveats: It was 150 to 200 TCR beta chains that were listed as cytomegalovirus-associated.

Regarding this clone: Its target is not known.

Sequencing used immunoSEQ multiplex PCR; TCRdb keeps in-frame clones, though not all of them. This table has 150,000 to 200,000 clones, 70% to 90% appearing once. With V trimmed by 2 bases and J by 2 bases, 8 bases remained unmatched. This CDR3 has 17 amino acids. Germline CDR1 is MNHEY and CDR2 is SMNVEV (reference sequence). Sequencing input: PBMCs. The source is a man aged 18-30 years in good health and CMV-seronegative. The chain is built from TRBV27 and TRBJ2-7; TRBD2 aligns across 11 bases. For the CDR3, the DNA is TGTGCCAGCAGTTTAAATAGCGGGAGGGCCCTACCCTACGAGCAGTACTTC. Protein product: CASSLNSGRALPYEQYF.